What follows are 13 T cell receptor beta chains derived from one specimen sequenced in a study of T-cell memory formation after mild COVID-19. TCRdb reprocessed the 5' RACE reads with MiXCR, giving one entry per CDR3 protein. The repertoire holds approximately 200,000 distinct CDR3 sequences, with about a sixth as singletons. Sequences were obtained from PBMCs or a T cell subset sorted from them (not recorded which). Source of these receptors: an adult woman who had mild COVID-19 (a few samples of this study predate the infection). Cell type and time point are not known.

A few counts support this clonotype. The chain combines TRBV18 with TRBJ2-1; TRBD1 agrees at 9 bases. Germline values: CDR1 KGHSH, CDR2 LQKENI. The CDR3 extends over 15 amino acids. V shed 7 bases, J shed 5 bases, and the junction held 9 bases outside the gene matches. The CDR3 here is CASLADRGRDNEQFF. CDR3 nucleotides: TGTGCCAGCTTGGCGGACAGGGGACGTGACAATGAGCAGTTCTTC.

V usage is TRBV7-9 and J usage is TRBJ2-7; 7 positions agree with TRBD2. The V gene end was trimmed by 6 bases and the J gene end by 2 bases; junction bases not matched to a gene: 7. This CDR3 comprises 14 residues. Germline loops: CDR1 SEHNR, CDR2 FQNEAQ (reference sequence). The CDR3 is CASRGWGTTYEQYF. The CDR3 DNA is TGTGCCAGCAGGGGGTGGGGGACTACCTACGAGCAGTACTTC.

The V gene is TRBV10-3, the J gene TRBJ1-1; D remains ambiguous. Trimming removed 2 bases from V and 2 bases from J, with 6 bases in between. CDR3 length: 13 residues. Germline values: CDR1 ENHRY, CDR2 SYGVKD. CDR3 region: CAISEGRNTEAFF. CDR3 in DNA: TGTGCCATCAGTGAGGGGAGAAACACTGAAGCTTTCTTT.

The chain uses TRBV29-1 and TRBJ2-5, with D tentatively TRBD2 (5 bases). With 6 bases removed from V and 0 bases from J, the gap between germline ends came to 11 bases. The CDR3 spans 13 residues. Germline V gene lookup returns CDR1 SQVTM and CDR2 ANQGSEA. The CDR3 loop reads CSVLRGYQETQYF. The CDR3 nucleotides are TGCAGCGTCTTACGCGGGTACCAAGAGACCCAGTACTTC.

A few counts support this clonotype. The chain has TRBV7-2 and TRBJ2-3, with 9 positions matching TRBD2. After removal of 6 bases from V and 3 bases from J, the junction contained 7 bases not matched to a gene. Germline CDR1 and CDR2: SGHTA and FQGNSA. CDR3 size: 15 residues. CDR3 sequence: CASRPMREGTDTQYF. The DNA of the CDR3 is TGTGCCAGCAGACCGATGCGGGAGGGGACAGATACGCAGTATTTT.

The rearrangement joins TRBV6-5 to TRBJ1-1; TRBD1 might be the D (6 bases). The germline CDR1 and CDR2 sequences are MNHEY and SVGAGI. The CDR3 is 15 residues long. Trimming pared 2 bases from V and 1 base from J, leaving 11 bases between. CDR3 loop: CASSYSGGRNTEAFF. The CDR3, as DNA: TGTGCCAGCAGTTACAGCGGGGGCAGGAACACTGAAGCTTTCTTT.

This clonotype has only a few counts. The genes are TRBV7-3 and TRBJ2-1; the D call may be TRBD1 or TRBD2 (5 bases each). Trimming cost V 5 bases and J 5 bases, with 10 bases left between them. Germline V gene sequence: CDR1 SGHTA, CDR2 FQGTGA. The CDR3 extends over 13 amino acids. The DNA of the CDR3 is TGTGCCAGCAGCGGGGGTGGCCACAATGAGCAGTTCTTC. Protein product: CASSGGGHNEQFF.

V usage is TRBV12-5 and J usage is TRBJ2-5; the D is unclear. The V gene lost 1 base and the J gene lost 2 bases, with 11 bases spanning the gap. This CDR3 is built from 15 residues. Germline CDR1 reads LGHNT; CDR2 reads FRNRAP. This CDR3 reads CASGLGGRRQETQYF. CDR3 nucleotide sequence: TGTGCTAGTGGTTTGGGAGGCAGGAGACAAGAGACCCAGTACTTC.

V usage is TRBV9 and J usage is TRBJ1-1; weak D call: TRBD1 (6 bases). The V gene's germline CDR1 is SGDLS and CDR2 YYNGEE. V lost 4 bases and J 5 bases, leaving 15 bases between the germline ends. The CDR3 is made up of 14 amino acids. The CDR3 is CASSLSGQMTEAFF. The CDR3 nucleotides read TGTGCCAGCAGCCTCTCCGGACAGATGACTGAAGCTTTCTTT.

This chain connects TRBV5-1 to TRBJ1-1; tentatively, D is TRBD1 (5 bases). The CDR3 length is 13 residues. Trimming stripped 3 bases from V and 4 bases from J, with 10 bases between. Germline V CDR1 and CDR2: SGHRS, YFSETQ. The CDR3 nucleotides read TGCGCCAGCAGCTGGGGCCAAGGCACTGAAGCTTTCTTT. Encoded protein: CASSWGQGTEAFF.

This clonotype appeared many times. J is TRBJ2-7 and V is TRBV5-1; a possible D gene is TRBD2 (6 bases). The CDR3 loop spans 14 amino acids. Germline CDR1 reads SGHRS; CDR2 reads YFSETQ. The V and J ends lost 1 base and 3 bases respectively, with 11 bases between them. The CDR3 DNA sequence: TGCGCCAGCAGCTTGAGTGGGGGGAACTACGAGCAGTACTTC. This encodes CASSLSGGNYEQYF.

This rearrangement joins TRBV5-1 to TRBJ2-7; D is unresolved. The V end lost 5 bases, the J end lost 3 bases, and 12 bases lay between the germline ends. CDR1 SGHRS and CDR2 YFSETQ come from the germline V gene. This CDR3 comprises 13 residues. CDR3 sequence reads: CASRGTDFYEQYF. The CDR3 region has the DNA TGCGCCAGCAGAGGAACAGACTTCTACGAGCAGTACTTC.

The V and J genes are TRBV4-3 and TRBJ2-1; 7 nucleotides agree with TRBD2. The germline gives CDR1 LGHNA, CDR2 YSLEER. The CDR3 has 16 residues. V lost 0 bases to trimming and J lost 8 bases; unmatched junction nucleotides: 10. The DNA for the CDR3 is TGCGCCAGCAGCCAAGATCTTGGGCTAGCGGCCTATGAGCAGTTCTTC. The encoded protein is CASSQDLGLAAYEQFF.